These 8 T cell receptor beta chains share one sample of origin, sequenced in a study of identifying expanded T cells in peripheral blood. Generated by immunoSEQ multiplex PCR, the TCRdb table keeps only in-frame clones and is missing some. The sample contains under 95,000 clones, approximately 89% of which appear only once. The source material was blood. These receptors originate from a person between 18 and 69 years old in good health.

The chain recombines TRBV11-2 with TRBJ1-2; the D is unclear. Trimming took 5 bases from V and 8 from J, leaving 18 bases between them. The CDR3 runs to 14 residues. The germline V gene has CDR1 SGHAT and CDR2 FQNNGV. The CDR3 DNA follows: TGTGCCAGCAGCCACCAGGAGGGAGGTCGCGGCTACACCTTC. Protein product: CASSHQEGGRGYTF.

This clone was detected once. The chain has TRBV4-2 and TRBJ2-1, with 14 bases lining up with TRBD2. In germline, CDR1 is LGHNA, CDR2 YNFKEQ. Unmatched junction bases numbered 2, after V lost 4 bases and J lost 6 bases. The CDR3 sequence is 15 residues long. The CDR3 here is CASSPGTSGSNEQFF. CDR3 coding DNA: TGTGCCAGCAGCCCCGGGACTAGCGGGAGCAATGAGCAGTTCTTC.

The chain is built from TRBV9 and TRBJ2-7, with D perhaps given as TRBD1 or TRBD2 (6 bases each). CDR1 is SGDLS, CDR2 YYNGEE, per germline. The ends were cut back, 2 bases at V and 2 bases at J, with 14 bases in the middle. This CDR3 has 15 amino acids. CDR3 DNA: TGTGCCAGCAGCGTCACGGGGGCCAATACCTACGAGCAGTACTTC. This sequence encodes CASSVTGANTYEQYF.

For this clone: Other DNA variants within this sample encode the same CDR3. This chain joins TRBV5-1 and TRBJ2-1; unclear D gene. V shed 3 bases and J shed 6 bases, with 16 bases lying between them. This CDR3 has 15 amino acids. In germline, CDR1 is SGHRS, CDR2 YFSETQ. DNA of the CDR3: TGCGCCAGCAGCTCCCCGGATAGAAAGGCCAATGAGCAGTTCTTC. Translation: CASSSPDRKANEQFF.

J is TRBJ2-6 and V is TRBV7-2, with 8 bases aligning to TRBD2. Trimming cost V 4 bases and J 0 bases; bases outside gene matches: 8. Germline V gene lookup returns CDR1 SGHTA and CDR2 FQGNSA. The CDR3 extends over 18 amino acids. The CDR3 region is CASSSGAGATSGANVLTF. CDR3 sequence (DNA): TGTGCCAGCAGCTCAGGAGCGGGGGCGACCTCTGGGGCCAACGTCCTGACTTTC. Using reference TRBV7-2 and TRBJ2-6 for the parts outside the CDR3, the full variable domain is GAGVSQSPSNKVTEKGKDVELRCDPISGHTALYWYRQSLGQGLEFLIYFQGNSAPDKSGLPSDRFSAERTGGSVSTLTIQRTQQEDSAVYLCASSSGAGATSGANVLTFGAGSRLTVL.

The genes are TRBV11-2 and TRBJ2-5; 8 nucleotides line up with TRBD1. CDR1 is SGHAT, CDR2 FQNNGV, per germline. The CDR3 runs to 15 residues. The V and J ends lost 2 bases and 5 bases, in that order; junction bases with no gene match: 7. The CDR3 is CASSLQGANWETQYF. CDR3 DNA: TGTGCCAGCAGCTTACAGGGGGCGAATTGGGAGACCCAGTACTTC.

The rearrangement joins TRBV7-2 to TRBJ1-1; TRBD1 is a possible D gene (6 bases). The CDR3 has 14 residues. Germline values: CDR1 SGHTA, CDR2 FQGNSA. Trimming shortened V by 4 bases and J by 1 base, and 10 bases separated the two germline ends. The CDR3 DNA reads TGTGCCAGCAGCTATTCACAGGGGAACACTGAAGCTTTCTTT. Translated: CASSYSQGNTEAFF.

The chain has TRBV5-6 and TRBJ1-1; unclear D gene. The CDR3 contains 11 residues. V lost 5 bases, J lost 7 bases, and 9 bases lay in between. Germline V CDR1 and CDR2: SGHDT, YYEEEE. CDR3: CASSSRDEAFF. The CDR3 bases are TGTGCCAGCAGTTCCCGAGATGAAGCTTTCTTT. Combining the CDR3 with reference TRBV5-6 and TRBJ1-1 gives the whole variable domain DAGVTQSPTHLIKTRGQQVTLRCSPKSGHDTVSWYQQALGQGPQFIFQYYEEEERQRGNFPDRFSGHQFPNYSSELNVNALLLGDSALYLCASSSRDEAFFGQGTRLTVV.